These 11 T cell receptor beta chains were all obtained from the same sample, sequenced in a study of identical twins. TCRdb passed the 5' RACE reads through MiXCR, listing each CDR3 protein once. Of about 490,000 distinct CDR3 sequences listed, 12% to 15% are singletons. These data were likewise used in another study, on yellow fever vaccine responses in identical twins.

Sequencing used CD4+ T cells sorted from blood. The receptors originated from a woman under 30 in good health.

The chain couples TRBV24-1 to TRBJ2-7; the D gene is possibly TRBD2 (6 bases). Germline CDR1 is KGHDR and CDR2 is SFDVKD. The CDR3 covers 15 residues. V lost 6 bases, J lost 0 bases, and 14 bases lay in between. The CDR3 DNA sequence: TGTGCCACCAGTCCCGGGCGGGGAAACTCCTACGAGCAGTACTTC. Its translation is CATSPGRGNSYEQYF.

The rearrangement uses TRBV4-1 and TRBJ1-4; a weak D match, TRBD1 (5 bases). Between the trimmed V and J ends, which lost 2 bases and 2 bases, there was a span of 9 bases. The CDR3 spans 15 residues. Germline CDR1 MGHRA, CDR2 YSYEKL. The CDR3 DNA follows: TGCGCCAGCAGCCAACCCGGGACGACTAATGAAAAACTGTTTTTT. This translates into CASSQPGTTNEKLFF.

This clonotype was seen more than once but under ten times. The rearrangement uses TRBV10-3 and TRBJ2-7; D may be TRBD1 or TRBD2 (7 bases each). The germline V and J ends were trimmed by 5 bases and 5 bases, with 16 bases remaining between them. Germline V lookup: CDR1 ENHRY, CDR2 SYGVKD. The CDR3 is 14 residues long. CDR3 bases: TGTGCCATCAGTCATACAGGGGCGGGGGACGAGCAGTACTTC. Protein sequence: CAISHTGAGDEQYF.

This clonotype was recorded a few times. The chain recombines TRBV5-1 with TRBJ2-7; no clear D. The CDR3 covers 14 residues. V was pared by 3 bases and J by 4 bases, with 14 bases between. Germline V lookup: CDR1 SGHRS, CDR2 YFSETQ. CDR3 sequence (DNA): TGCGCCAGCAGCTCAGCCCTGGGAACTTACGAGCAGTACTTC. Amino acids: CASSSALGTYEQYF.

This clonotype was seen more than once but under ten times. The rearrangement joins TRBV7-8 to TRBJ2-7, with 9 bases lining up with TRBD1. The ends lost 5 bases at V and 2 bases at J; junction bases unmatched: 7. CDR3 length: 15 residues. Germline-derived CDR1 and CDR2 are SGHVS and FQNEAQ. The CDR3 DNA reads TGTGCCAGCAGCGAGGGGACAGGGATTCCCTACGAGCAGTACGTC. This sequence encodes CASSEGTGIPYEQYV.

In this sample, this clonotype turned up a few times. The CDR3 DNA follows: TGTGCCAGCAGCCAACAGATTTATGGCTACACCTTC. Its translation is CASSQQIYGYTF. This chain connects TRBV3-1 to TRBJ1-2; no firm D call. CDR3 length equals 12 residues. Germline loops: CDR1 LGHDT, CDR2 YNNKEL (reference sequence). V dropped 2 bases and J dropped 5 bases, with 6 bases sitting between them.

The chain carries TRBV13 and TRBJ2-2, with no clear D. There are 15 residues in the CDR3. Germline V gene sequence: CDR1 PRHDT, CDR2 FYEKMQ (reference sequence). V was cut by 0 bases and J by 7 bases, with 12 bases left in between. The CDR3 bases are TGTGCCAGCAGCTTAGGGGATAGATTCGTCGGGGAGCTGTTTTTT. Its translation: CASSLGDRFVGELFF.

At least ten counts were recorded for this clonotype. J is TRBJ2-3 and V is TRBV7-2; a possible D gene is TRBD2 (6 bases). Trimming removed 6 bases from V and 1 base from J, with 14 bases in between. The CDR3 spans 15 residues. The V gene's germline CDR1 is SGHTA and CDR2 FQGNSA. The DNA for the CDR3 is TGTGCCAGCAGTTTGGGCGGGGTGGGCACAGATACGCAGTATTTT. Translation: CASSLGGVGTDTQYF.

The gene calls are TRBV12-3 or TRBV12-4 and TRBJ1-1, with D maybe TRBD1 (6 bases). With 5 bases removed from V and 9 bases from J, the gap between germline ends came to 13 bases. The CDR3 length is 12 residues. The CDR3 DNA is TGTGCCAGCAGTCGTAAACAGGGCAAAGCTTTCTTT. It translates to CASSRKQGKAFF.

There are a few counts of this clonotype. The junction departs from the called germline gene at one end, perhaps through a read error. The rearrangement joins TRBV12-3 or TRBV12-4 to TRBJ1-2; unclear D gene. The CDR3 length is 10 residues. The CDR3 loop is CASRSDFGLF. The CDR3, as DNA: TGTGCCAGCAGGTCTGACTTTGGCCTCTTC.

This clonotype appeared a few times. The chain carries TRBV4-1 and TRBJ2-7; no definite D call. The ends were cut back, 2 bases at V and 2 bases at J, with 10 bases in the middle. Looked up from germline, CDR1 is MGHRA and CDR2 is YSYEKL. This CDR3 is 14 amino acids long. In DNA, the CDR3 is TGCGCCAGCAGCCAAACCACAGTTACCTACGAGCAGTACTTC. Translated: CASSQTTVTYEQYF.